One T cell receptor beta chain is described in this entry. The target antigen is unknown. While the first cohort had around 700 subjects, the donors belonged to the separate validation cohort of 100 to 150 subjects. Here immunoSEQ multiplex PCR was the method, and the copy in TCRdb shows in-frame clones only, minus some. The repertoire includes 120,000 or so clones, 95% to 97% of them detected once, and 1.5% to 2% sits in the top ten. This sample was included in a study of cytomegalovirus exposure and HLA in healthy donors. Findings and limits, study-wide: Later, an analysis found that TCR clusters from the first cohort tended to co-occur in the roughly 110 validation repertoires. Altogether, 150 to 200 TCR beta chains were recorded as cytomegalovirus-associated.

CDR3 length: 13 amino acids. Trimming cost V 4 bases and J 5 bases; bases outside gene matches: 3. The germline V gene encodes CDR1 LGHNT and CDR2 FRNRAP. The clonotype originates from a man between 18 and 35 years old in good health and CMV-seronegative. This chain links TRBV12-5 with TRBJ1-2, with 8 positions matching TRBD1. Sequenced: PBMCs. The CDR3 sequence: CASGSDREYGYTF. In DNA form, the CDR3 reads TGTGCTAGTGGTTCGGACAGGGAGTATGGCTACACCTTC.